The 7 T cell receptor beta chains in this list originate from one sample, sequenced in a study of blood T cells in healthy people across ages (dated by TCRdb to the mid-2010s). Libraries were made using 5' RACE. TCRdb lists the instrument as Illumina HiSeq 2500. A second PCR of about 7 to 12 cycles was performed with a sample-barcoded 5' primer and a J-beta primer mix. The public reads were reprocessed in TCRdb via fastp at Q25 and MiXCR, keeping in-frame beta chains. Every distinct CDR3 protein forms one entry, paired with its most common genes and DNA. For this sample there are fewer than 800,000 distinct CDR3 sequences; about 52% appear just once. The ten most abundant clones make up about 32% of the sample. Sequencing used blood. The receptors were sampled from a woman aged 60-75 years in good health.

This chain uses TRBV6-5 with TRBJ2-5; D is perhaps TRBD2 (5 bases). Germline values: CDR1 MNHEY, CDR2 SVGAGI. V lost 4 bases and J 4 bases, leaving 19 bases between the germline ends. The CDR3 covers 16 residues. The CDR3 region is CASSWSPPSGGETQYF. CDR3 sequence (DNA): TGTGCCAGCAGTTGGTCCCCCCCCTCCGGAGGAGAGACCCAGTACTTC.

In this sample, this clonotype turned up a few times. V usage is TRBV27 and J usage is TRBJ2-5; a possible D gene is TRBD2 (5 bases). The DNA end is more similar to TRBJ2-7, so the J call may be wrong. Germline V gene data show CDR1 as MNHEY and CDR2 as SMNVEV (reference sequence). This CDR3 spans 13 amino acids. Here the CDR3 DNA reads TGTGCCAGCAGTTGGAGTAGCGCCGGCGAGCAGTACTTC. It yields the protein CASSWSSAGEQYF.

The V and J genes are TRBV20-1 and TRBJ2-5, with D perhaps TRBD2 (5 bases). The CDR3 runs to 10 residues. CDR1 and CDR2 from the germline V gene are DFQATT and SNEGSKA (reference sequence). Trimming pared 4 bases from V and 11 bases from J, leaving 11 bases between. The CDR3 DNA is TGCAGTGCTACTCGGGGTCGGCAGTACTTC. It is translated as CSATRGRQYF.

About this clonotype itself: A much larger clone sits a single nucleotide away, making a read error possible. The chain uses TRBV6-2 or TRBV6-3 and TRBJ2-4; 8 bases match TRBD2. CDR3 size: 18 residues. Germline V gives CDR1 MNHEY, CDR2 SVGEGT. CDR3: CAILVAGPSILAKDIQYF. The CDR3 DNA follows: TGTGCCATCCTAGTAGCGGGACCCTCCATCTTAGCCAAAGACATTCAGTACTTC.

The rearrangement links TRBV7-2 to TRBJ1-2, with TRBD1 as a possible D gene (6 bases). Trimming removed 5 bases at V and 7 bases at J, with 17 bases between. Germline CDR1 reads SGHTA; CDR2 reads FQGNSA. The CDR3 contains 14 residues. The CDR3: CASSPSDRKGGYTF. CDR3 DNA sequence: TGTGCCAGCAGCCCCTCGGACAGAAAGGGTGGCTACACCTTC.

This rearrangement joins TRBV20-1 to TRBJ2-5, with a possible D match to TRBD2 (6 bases). The V end was cut by 3 bases, the J end by 5 bases, with 16 bases between. Germline values: CDR1 DFQATT, CDR2 SNEGSKA (reference sequence). The CDR3 has 14 residues. CDR3 in amino acids: CSARGWGEWETQYF. Here the CDR3 DNA reads TGCAGTGCTAGGGGGTGGGGGGAGTGGGAGACCCAGTACTTC.

A few counts support this clonotype. The chain has TRBV10-3 and TRBJ2-1, with D possibly TRBD1 on 5 matching bases. The CDR3 length is 14 residues. V gave up 4 bases and J gave up 4 bases, with 11 bases separating them. The germline gives CDR1 ENHRY, CDR2 SYGVKD. The CDR3 nucleotides read TGTGCCATCAGTGGGGGCAGGAGTTACAATGAGCAGTTCTTC. Residues: CAISGGRSYNEQFF.